These 19 T cell receptor beta chains share one sample of origin, sequenced in a study of T cell repertoires in cytomegalovirus infection. TCRdb recomputed calls from the reads with MiXCR, one row per CDR3 protein. The sample yields roughly 120,000 distinct CDR3 sequences, more than 30% seen once. Antigens of these TCRs are unknown. This material consisted of CD8+ T cells from cultured PBMCs, taken from culture after CMV antigen stimulation. The receptors originated from a human donor in good health (CMV status not recorded). Some clones in this sample may be carry-over from other donors' samples.

The chain combines TRBV5-1 with TRBJ2-5, with 11 nucleotides matching TRBD2. CDR3 length equals 17 residues. The trim removed 0 bases at V and 2 bases at J, leaving 6 bases unmatched. Germline assignment: CDR1 SGHRS and CDR2 YFSETQ. CDR3 nucleotide sequence: TGCGCCAGCAGCTTGGAACTAGCGGGGGCGCAGCAAGAGACCCAGTACTTC. Its translation: CASSLELAGAQQETQYF.

This clonotype was detected a few times. The chain combines TRBV14 with TRBJ2-7; 8 nucleotides align to TRBD2. The length of the CDR3 is 16 residues. CDR1 and CDR2 (germline): SGHDN, FVKESK. The junction had 7 bases not matched to a gene; V was cut back by 0 bases and J by 3 bases. CDR3 sequence (DNA): TGTGCCAGCAGCCAAGAAGCCGGGGGGGCTAGCTACGAGCAGTACTTC. This codes for CASSQEAGGASYEQYF.

This clonotype was seen at least ten times. The V call is TRBV6-1, the J call TRBJ2-7; TRBD1 matches 8 bases. CDR1 MNHNS and CDR2 SASEGT come from the germline V gene. The CDR3 extends over 13 amino acids. Losses at the gene ends were 4 bases for V and 4 bases for J; bases not matched to a gene: 3. The CDR3 bases are TGTGCCAGCAGTGCGGGACAGGCTTACGAGCAGTACTTC. It yields the protein CASSAGQAYEQYF.

This clonotype was observed a few times. This sequence joins TRBV13 and TRBJ2-1; 9 nucleotides match TRBD2. The ends lost 7 bases at V and 7 bases at J; junction bases unmatched: 14. This CDR3 spans 16 amino acids. Germline CDR1 reads PRHDT; CDR2 reads FYEKMQ (reference sequence). The CDR3 sequence is CASTSGLAFDSNEQFF. CDR3 sequence (DNA): TGTGCCAGCACATCCGGACTAGCGTTTGATTCGAATGAGCAGTTCTTC.

This clonotype was seen a few times. The chain combines TRBV27 with TRBJ1-5, with a tentative D call TRBD1 (6 bases). CDR3 length: 15 amino acids. V gave up 6 bases and J gave up 7 bases, with 19 bases separating them. Germline loops: CDR1 MNHEY, CDR2 SMNVEV (reference sequence). The CDR3 loop is CASSSGGLGGQPQHF. The CDR3 DNA sequence: TGTGCCAGCAGCTCGGGGGGCCTCGGGGGACAGCCCCAGCATTTT.

This clonotype was detected a few times. The J gene is TRBJ2-2, the V gene TRBV7-3; D remains unclear. CDR3 length: 13 amino acids. V was shortened by 2 bases and J by 3 bases, with 4 bases between the two germline ends. The germline V gene has CDR1 SGHTA and CDR2 FQGTGA. DNA of the CDR3: TGTGCCAGCAGCTTAGGCCACACCGGGGAGCTGTTTTTT. It translates to CASSLGHTGELFF.

This chain links TRBV11-2 with TRBJ1-6; D remains unclear. This CDR3 contains 15 residues. The V gene's germline CDR1 is SGHAT and CDR2 FQNNGV. V was pared by 2 bases and J by 6 bases, with 11 bases between. The CDR3, as DNA: TGTGCCAGCAGCTTACTCAGAACAGTTAATTCACCCCTCCACTTT. Translation gives CASSLLRTVNSPLHF.

The chain joins TRBV7-9 to TRBJ1-1; 7 nucleotides match TRBD1. Trimming cost V 4 bases and J 5 bases; bases outside gene matches: 13. Germline assignment: CDR1 SEHNR and CDR2 FQNEAQ (reference sequence). The CDR3 is 16 amino acids. CDR3 DNA: TGTGCCAGCAGCTCCTTGACAGGGATGATGGAGACTGAAGCTTTCTTT. This sequence encodes CASSSLTGMMETEAFF.

This chain joins TRBV4-1 and TRBJ1-2; 8 nucleotides agree with TRBD1. Trimming at V came to 2 bases and at J to 2 bases, leaving 10 bases not matched to a gene. Per germline, CDR1 MGHRA and CDR2 YSYEKL. The CDR3 length is 17 residues. CDR3 residues: CASSQPDRGKGNYGYTF. The CDR3 DNA reads TGCGCCAGCAGCCAACCAGACAGGGGAAAGGGAAACTATGGCTACACCTTC.

This clonotype was recorded at least ten times. CDR3 nucleotides: TGTGCCAGCAGTGAAGGGACAGGGGGGGGCGATGAGCAGTTCTTC. It specifies CASSEGTGGGDEQFF. The V gene is TRBV6-1, the J gene TRBJ2-1; 10 nucleotides align to TRBD1. Trimming removed 1 base from V and 8 bases from J; junction bases left unmatched: 5. The germline CDR1 and CDR2 sequences are MNHNS and SASEGT. The CDR3 length is 15 residues.

This clonotype was recorded only once. The J gene is TRBJ2-5, the V gene TRBV20-1; the match to TRBD1 covers 10 bases. The CDR3 consists of 15 residues. V lost 5 bases to trimming and J lost 4 bases; unmatched junction nucleotides: 10. Looked up from germline, CDR1 is DFQATT and CDR2 is SNEGSKA (reference sequence). The DNA for the CDR3 is TGCAGTGCTGGGGATCGACAGGGGGCAAGAGAGACCCAGTACTTC. The encoded protein is CSAGDRQGARETQYF.

This clonotype turned up a few times. The chain is built from TRBV2 and TRBJ1-3; a possible D gene is TRBD1 (5 bases). Germline assignment: CDR1 SNHLY and CDR2 FYNNEI. Trimming took 2 bases from V and 2 from J, leaving 13 bases between them. The length of the CDR3 is 16 residues. This CDR3 reads CASSESGDSTGNTIYF. The CDR3 bases are TGTGCCAGCAGTGAATCGGGGGATTCAACTGGAAACACCATATATTTT. The full variable domain, its missing parts supplied by reference TRBV2 and TRBJ1-3, is EPEVTQTPSHQVTQMGQEVILRCVPISNHLYFYWYRQILGQKVEFLVSFYNNEISEKSEIFDDQFSVERPDGSNFTLKIRSTKLEDSAMYFCASSESGDSTGNTIYFGEGSWLTVV.

The gene calls are TRBV4-1 and TRBJ1-1; D gene uncertain. CDR1 MGHRA and CDR2 YSYEKL come from the germline V gene. CDR3 length: 14 amino acids. Trimming stripped 2 bases from V and 0 bases from J, with 7 bases between. The CDR3 loop is CASSQNFVNTEAFF. The CDR3 bases are TGCGCCAGCAGCCAAAATTTCGTGAACACTGAAGCTTTCTTT.

V usage is TRBV13 and J usage is TRBJ2-1; D assignment may be TRBD1 or TRBD2 (5 bases each). There are 15 residues in the CDR3. The germline CDR1 and CDR2 sequences are PRHDT and FYEKMQ (reference sequence). Trimming cost V 5 bases and J 7 bases, with 18 bases left between them. The CDR3 is CASSPPEGWGNEQFF. CDR3 DNA: TGTGCCAGCAGCCCACCCGAAGGTTGGGGGAATGAGCAGTTCTTC.

This clonotype was counted many times. The CDR3 sequence is CASSATPGSGTEAFF. The CDR3 DNA is TGTGCCAGCAGCGCTACCCCAGGGAGTGGCACTGAAGCTTTCTTT. The chain couples TRBV6-1 to TRBJ1-1, with D possibly being TRBD1 (5 bases). CDR3 size: 15 residues. Looked up from germline, CDR1 is MNHNS and CDR2 is SASEGT. Trimming left V 6 bases short and J 4 bases short, with 18 bases between.

The rearrangement links TRBV7-3 to TRBJ2-3, with D possibly being TRBD1 (5 bases). CDR1 and CDR2 (germline): SGHTA, FQGTGA. Trimming shortened V by 1 base and J by 1 base, and 9 bases separated the two germline ends. The CDR3 is 15 residues long. This CDR3 is CASSLKARGTDTQYF. CDR3 nucleotide sequence: TGTGCCAGCAGCTTAAAGGCCAGGGGCACAGATACGCAGTATTTT. The entire variable domain, with the rest obtained from reference TRBV7-3 and TRBJ2-3, is as follows: GAGVSQTPSNKVTEKGKYVELRCDPISGHTALYWYRQSLGQGPEFLIYFQGTGAADDSGLPNDRFFAVRPEGSVSTLKIQRTERGDSAVYLCASSLKARGTDTQYFGPGTRLTVL.

This clonotype was seen more than once but under ten times. The genes are TRBV28 and TRBJ2-1; the D gene could be TRBD1 or TRBD2 (5 bases each). The length of the CDR3 is 15 residues. V was clipped by 7 bases and J by 3 bases, with 16 bases between them. CDR1 is MDHEN, CDR2 SYDVKM, per germline. CDR3 sequence (DNA): TGTGCCAGCATCGGGGCAGGGCCTCTCTACAATGAGCAGTTCTTC. As protein: CASIGAGPLYNEQFF.

This clonotype occurred many times. The genes are TRBV11-2 and TRBJ2-2; 9 positions agree with TRBD1. CDR1 and CDR2 from the germline V gene are SGHAT and FQNNGV. Trimming removed 1 base from V and 5 bases from J; junction bases left unmatched: 5. The CDR3 extends over 16 amino acids. The CDR3 nucleotides are TGTGCCAGCAGCTTAGGGTCTGGGACAGGGACCGGGGAGCTGTTTTTT. Translation gives CASSLGSGTGTGELFF. The whole variable domain, remainder taken from reference TRBV11-2 and TRBJ2-2, is EAGVAQSPRYKIIEKRQSVAFWCNPISGHATLYWYQQILGQGPKLLIQFQNNGVVDDSQLPKDRFSAERLKGVDSTLKIQPAKLEDSAVYLCASSLGSGTGTGELFFGEGSRLTVL.

The chain has TRBV2 and TRBJ1-1; tentatively, D is TRBD1 (5 bases). V gave up 8 bases and J gave up 5 bases, with 15 bases separating them. The CDR3 runs to 13 residues. The germline V gene encodes CDR1 SNHLY and CDR2 FYNNEI. This chain's CDR3 is CASRVGGFTEAFF. The DNA of the CDR3 is TGTGCCAGCCGCGTCGGGGGATTTACTGAAGCTTTCTTT.